This T cell receptor (beta chain) derives from a study of T cell repertoires in cytomegalovirus infection. Looking at the study overall: Matching HLA type and CMV infection were both indicated by public TCR beta signatures. Regarding the study as a whole: Identification of carriers of CMV plus the relevant HLA was achieved through cumulative public TCR beta family frequency. The ex vivo response was dominated by HLA-C-restricted CMV-specific TCR beta clonotypes.

Germline trimming cut 2 bases from V and 0 bases from J; bases unmatched to any gene: 3. The CDR3 has 15 amino acids. The V gene's germline CDR1 is SGHVS and CDR2 FQNEAQ. There are a few counts of this clonotype. Its antigen is currently unknown. TCRdb itself ran the reads through MiXCR, one entry per CDR3 protein. The top ten clones hold 59% of a sample with about 220,000 distinct CDR3 sequences, around 35% of them seen once. This material consisted of CD8+ T cells from cultured PBMCs, taken from culture after CMV antigen stimulation. This sequence joins TRBV7-8 and TRBJ2-5; the match to TRBD1 covers 7 bases. The clonotype comes from a human donor in good health (CMV status not recorded). Some clones in this sample may be carry-over from other donors' samples. The CDR3 spells CASSLPQGYQETQYF. The DNA for the CDR3 is TGTGCCAGCAGCTTACCACAGGGGTACCAAGAGACCCAGTACTTC. The entire variable domain, with the rest obtained from reference TRBV7-8 and TRBJ2-5, is as follows: GAGVSQSPRYKVAKRGQDVALRCDPISGHVSLFWYQQALGQGPEFLTYFQNEAQLDKSGLPSDRFFAERPEGSVSTLKIQRTQQEDSAVYLCASSLPQGYQETQYFGPGTRLLVL.